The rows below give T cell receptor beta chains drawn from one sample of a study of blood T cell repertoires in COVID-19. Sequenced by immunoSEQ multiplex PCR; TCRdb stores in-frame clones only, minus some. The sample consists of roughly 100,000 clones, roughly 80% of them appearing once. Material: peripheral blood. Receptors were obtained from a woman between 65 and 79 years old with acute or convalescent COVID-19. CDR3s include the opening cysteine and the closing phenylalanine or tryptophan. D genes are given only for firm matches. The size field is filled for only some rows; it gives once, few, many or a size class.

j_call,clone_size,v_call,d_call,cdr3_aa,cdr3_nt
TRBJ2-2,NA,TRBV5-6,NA,CASNRAGGELFF,TGTGCCAGCAACCGGGCGGGAGGGGAGCTGTTTTTT
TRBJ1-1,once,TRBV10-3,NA,CAISDGRGRVEAFF,TGTGCCATCAGTGATGGCAGGGGCCGCGTTGAAGCTTTCTTT
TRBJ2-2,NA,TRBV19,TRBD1,CASSMAGTGGTGELFF,TGTGCCAGTAGTATGGCCGGGACAGGGGGCACCGGGGAGCTGTTTTTT
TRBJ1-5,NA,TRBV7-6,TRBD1,CASSLAGTDHQPQHF,TGTGCCAGCAGCTTAGCGGGGACAGATCATCAGCCCCAGCATTTT
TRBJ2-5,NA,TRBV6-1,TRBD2,CASSEATGGRETQYF,TGTGCCAGCAGTGAAGCGACGGGGGGTCGAGAGACCCAGTACTTC
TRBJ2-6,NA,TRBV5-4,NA,CASSYRANVLTF,TGTGCCAGCAGCTATAGGGCCAACGTCCTGACTTTC
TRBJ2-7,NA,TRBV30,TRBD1,CASDRGGYEQYF,TGTGCCTCGGACAGGGGAGGATACGAGCAGTACTTC
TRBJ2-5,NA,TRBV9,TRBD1,CASSVGQGLQETQYF,TGTGCCAGCAGCGTAGGACAGGGGCTACAAGAGACCCAGTACTTC
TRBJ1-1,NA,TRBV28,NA,CASSSLPGTFQNTEAFF,TGTGCCAGCAGTTCGCTTCCCGGGACATTTCAGAACACTGAAGCTTTCTTT
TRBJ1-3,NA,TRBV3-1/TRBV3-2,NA,CASSLGLSGNTIYF,TGTGCCAGCAGCCTTGGACTCTCTGGAAACACCATATATTTT
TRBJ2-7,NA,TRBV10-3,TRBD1,CAISQGANEQYF,TGTGCCATCAGCCAGGGGGCGAACGAGCAGTACTTC